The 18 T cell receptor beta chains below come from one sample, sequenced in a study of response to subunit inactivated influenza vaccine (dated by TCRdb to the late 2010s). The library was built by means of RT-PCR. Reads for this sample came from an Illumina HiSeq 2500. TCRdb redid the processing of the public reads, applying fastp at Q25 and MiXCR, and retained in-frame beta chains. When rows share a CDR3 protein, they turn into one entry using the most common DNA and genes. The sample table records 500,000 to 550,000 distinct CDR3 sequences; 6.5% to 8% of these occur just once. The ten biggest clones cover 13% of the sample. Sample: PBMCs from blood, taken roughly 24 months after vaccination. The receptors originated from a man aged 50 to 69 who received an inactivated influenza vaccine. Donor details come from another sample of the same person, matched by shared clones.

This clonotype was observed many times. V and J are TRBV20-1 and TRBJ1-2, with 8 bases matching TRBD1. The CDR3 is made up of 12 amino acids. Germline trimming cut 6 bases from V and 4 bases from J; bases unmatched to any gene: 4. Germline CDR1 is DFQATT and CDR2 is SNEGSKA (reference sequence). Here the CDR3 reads CSAETGGYGYTF. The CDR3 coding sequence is TGCAGTGCAGAAACAGGGGGCTATGGCTACACCTTC.

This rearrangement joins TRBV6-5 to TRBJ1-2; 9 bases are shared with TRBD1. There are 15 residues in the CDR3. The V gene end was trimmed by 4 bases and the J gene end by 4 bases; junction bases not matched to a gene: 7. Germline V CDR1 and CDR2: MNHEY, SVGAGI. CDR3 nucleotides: TGTGCCAGCAGTTTCCAGACAGGGGGTAGCTATGGCTACACCTTC. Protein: CASSFQTGGSYGYTF.

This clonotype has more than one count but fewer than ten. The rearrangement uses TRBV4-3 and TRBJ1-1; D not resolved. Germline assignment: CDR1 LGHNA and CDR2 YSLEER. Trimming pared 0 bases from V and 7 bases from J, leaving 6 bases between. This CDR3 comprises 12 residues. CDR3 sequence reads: CASSQDGDEAFF. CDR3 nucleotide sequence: TGCGCCAGCAGCCAAGATGGGGATGAAGCTTTCTTT.

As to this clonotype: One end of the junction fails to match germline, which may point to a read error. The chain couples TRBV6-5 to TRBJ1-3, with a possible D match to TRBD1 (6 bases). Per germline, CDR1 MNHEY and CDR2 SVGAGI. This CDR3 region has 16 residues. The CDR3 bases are TGTGCCAGCAGTTACTCCGGACAGATCTCTGGAAACATCATATATTTT. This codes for CASSYSGQISGNIIYF.

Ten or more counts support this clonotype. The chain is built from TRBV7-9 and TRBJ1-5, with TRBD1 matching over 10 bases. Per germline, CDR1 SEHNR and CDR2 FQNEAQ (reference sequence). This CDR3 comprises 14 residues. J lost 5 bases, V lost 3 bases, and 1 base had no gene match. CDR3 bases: TGTGCCAGCAGCTTCGGGACAGGGGATCAGCCCCAGCATTTT. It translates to CASSFGTGDQPQHF.

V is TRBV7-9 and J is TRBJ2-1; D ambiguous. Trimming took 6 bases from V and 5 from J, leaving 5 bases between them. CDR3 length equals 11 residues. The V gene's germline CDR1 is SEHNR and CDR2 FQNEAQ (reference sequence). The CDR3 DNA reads TGTGCCAGCAGGGATAACAATGAGCAGTTCTTC. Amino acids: CASRDNNEQFF.

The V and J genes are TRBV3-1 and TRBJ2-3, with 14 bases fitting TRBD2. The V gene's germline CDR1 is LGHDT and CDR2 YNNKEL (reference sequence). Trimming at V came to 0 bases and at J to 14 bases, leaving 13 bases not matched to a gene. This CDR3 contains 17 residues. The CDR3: CASSQDVGGLAGAVRYF. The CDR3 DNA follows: TGTGCCAGCAGCCAAGATGTTGGGGGACTAGCGGGAGCTGTTCGGTATTTT.

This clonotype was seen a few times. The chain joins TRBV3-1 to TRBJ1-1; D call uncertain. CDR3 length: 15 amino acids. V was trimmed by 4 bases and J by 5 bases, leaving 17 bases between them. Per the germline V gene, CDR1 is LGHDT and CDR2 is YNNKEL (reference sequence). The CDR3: CASSPIGRAFTEAFF. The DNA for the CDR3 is TGTGCCAGCAGCCCGATTGGAAGGGCTTTTACTGAAGCTTTCTTT.

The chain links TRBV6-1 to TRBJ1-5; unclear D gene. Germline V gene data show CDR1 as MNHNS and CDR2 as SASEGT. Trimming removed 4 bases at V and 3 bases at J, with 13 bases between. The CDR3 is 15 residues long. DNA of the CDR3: TGTGCCAGCAGTGGAGGGTACTCATCCAATCAGCCCCAGCATTTT. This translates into CASSGGYSSNQPQHF.

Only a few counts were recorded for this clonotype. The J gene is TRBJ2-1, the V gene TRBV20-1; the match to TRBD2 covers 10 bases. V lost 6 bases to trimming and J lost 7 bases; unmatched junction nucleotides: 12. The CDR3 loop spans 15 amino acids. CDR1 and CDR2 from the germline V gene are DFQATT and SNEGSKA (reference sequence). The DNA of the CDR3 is TGCAGTGCCCAGAGCGGGAGGGGACTCAGGAATGAGCAGTTCTTC. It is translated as CSAQSGRGLRNEQFF.

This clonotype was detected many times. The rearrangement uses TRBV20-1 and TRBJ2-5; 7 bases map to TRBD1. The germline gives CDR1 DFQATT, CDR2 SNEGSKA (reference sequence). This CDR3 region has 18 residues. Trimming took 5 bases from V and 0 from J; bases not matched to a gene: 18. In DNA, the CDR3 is TGCAGTGCTGGGTCTACAGGGGCCGCCTACCTGTACCAAGAGACCCAGTACTTC. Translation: CSAGSTGAAYLYQETQYF.

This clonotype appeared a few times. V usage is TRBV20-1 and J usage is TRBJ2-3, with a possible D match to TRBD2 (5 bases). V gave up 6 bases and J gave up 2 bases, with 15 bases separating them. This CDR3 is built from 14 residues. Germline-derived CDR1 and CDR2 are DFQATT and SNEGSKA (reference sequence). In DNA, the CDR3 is TGCAGTGCCCCCGAAGGCGGGTCCACAGATACGCAGTATTTT. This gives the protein CSAPEGGSTDTQYF.

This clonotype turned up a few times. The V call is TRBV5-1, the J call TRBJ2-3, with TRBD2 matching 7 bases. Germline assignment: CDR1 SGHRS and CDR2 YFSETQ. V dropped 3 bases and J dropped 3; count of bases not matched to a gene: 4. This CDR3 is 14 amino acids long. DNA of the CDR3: TGCGCCAGCAGCTCCAGCGGGACTACAGATACGCAGTATTTT. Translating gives CASSSSGTTDTQYF.

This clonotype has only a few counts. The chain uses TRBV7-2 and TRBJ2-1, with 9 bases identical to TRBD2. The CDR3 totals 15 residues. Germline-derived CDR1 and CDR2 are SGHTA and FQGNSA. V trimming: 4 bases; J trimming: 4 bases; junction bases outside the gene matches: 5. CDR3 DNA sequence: TGTGCCAGCAGCTCAGCTAGCGGGATTTACAATGAGCAGTTCTTC. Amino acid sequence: CASSSASGIYNEQFF.

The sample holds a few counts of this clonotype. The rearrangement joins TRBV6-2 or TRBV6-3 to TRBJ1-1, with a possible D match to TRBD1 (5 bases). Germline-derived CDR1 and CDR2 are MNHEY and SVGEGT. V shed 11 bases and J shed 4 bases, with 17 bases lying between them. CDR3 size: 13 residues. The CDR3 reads CAARGPAATEAFF. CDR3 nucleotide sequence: TGTGCCGCCCGGGGCCCGGCCGCCACTGAAGCTTTCTTT.

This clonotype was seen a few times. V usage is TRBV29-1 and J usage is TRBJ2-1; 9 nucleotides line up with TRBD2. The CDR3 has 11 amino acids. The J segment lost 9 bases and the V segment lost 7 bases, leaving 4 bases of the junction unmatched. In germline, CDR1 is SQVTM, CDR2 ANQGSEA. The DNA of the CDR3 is TGCAGCGGGGGACTAGCCGGTGAGCAGTTCTTC. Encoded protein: CSGGLAGEQFF.

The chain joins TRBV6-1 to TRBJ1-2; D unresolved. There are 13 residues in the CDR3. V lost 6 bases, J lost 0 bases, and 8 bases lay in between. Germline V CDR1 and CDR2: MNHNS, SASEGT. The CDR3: CASSSHSNYGYTF. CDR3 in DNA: TGTGCCAGCAGCTCTCATTCTAACTATGGCTACACCTTC.

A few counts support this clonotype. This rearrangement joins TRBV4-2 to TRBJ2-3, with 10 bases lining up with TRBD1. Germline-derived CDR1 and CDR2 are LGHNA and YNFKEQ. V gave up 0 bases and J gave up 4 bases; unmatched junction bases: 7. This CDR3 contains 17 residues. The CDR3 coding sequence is TGTGCCAGCAGCCAAGATCGGCGGACAGGGGGACCAGATACGCAGTATTTT. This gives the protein CASSQDRRTGGPDTQYF.